These T cell receptor beta chains were read from a single sample in a study of blood T cells in healthy people across ages. One entry per CDR3 protein results from TCRdb running MiXCR on the 5' RACE reads. Here the sample spans 800,000 or so distinct CDR3 sequences, under 80% being singletons. The sequenced sample consisted of blood. The receptor set was obtained from a man aged 25-45 years in good health. Each CDR3 is given with its conserved first and last residue. D genes are given only for firm matches. Size is omitted from some rows. Given values are once, few, many or a class for expanded clones.

d_gene	v_gene	j_gene	abundance	CDR3aa	CDR3nt
TRBD1	TRBV10-3	TRBJ1-2	NA	CAISEGTGCYYTF	TGTGCCATCAGCGAAGGGACAGGGTGTTACTACACCTTC
NA	TRBV18	TRBJ2-3	NA	CASSPPEGSTDTQYF	TGTGCCAGCTCACCACCGGAAGGAAGCACAGATACGCAGTATTTT
TRBD1	TRBV6-5	TRBJ2-4	few	CASRTGTGFDIQYF	TGTGCCAGCAGAACCGGGACAGGGTTCGACATTCAGTACTTC
TRBD2	TRBV7-3	TRBJ2-5	NA	CASTVWVAGLQGETQYF	TGTGCCAGTACGGTATGGGTAGCGGGGCTCCAAGGGGAGACCCAGTACTTC
TRBD1	TRBV25-1	TRBJ1-2	many	CASSEGQSYGYTF	TGTGCCAGCAGTGAGGGACAGAGCTATGGCTACACCTTC
NA	TRBV29-1	TRBJ2-7	few	CSVELVGTYEQYF	TGCAGCGTGGAACTAGTGGGTACCTACGAGCAGTACTTC
TRBD1	TRBV7-2	TRBJ1-6	few	CASTPTGQGNSPLHF	TGTGCCAGCACCCCTACAGGACAGGGGAATTCACCCCTCCACTTT
NA	TRBV7-3	TRBJ2-1	NA	CASSLRPEYNEQFF	TGTGCCAGCAGCTTACGACCAGAGTACAATGAGCAGTTCTTC
NA	TRBV7-2	TRBJ2-5	NA	CASSISPGGRQETQYF	TGTGCCAGCAGCATCTCCCCGGGGGGCCGCCAAGAGACCCAGTACTTC
TRBD2	TRBV9	TRBJ2-5	few	CASSETSGRETQYF	TGTGCCAGCAGCGAGACTAGCGGGAGAGAGACCCAGTACTTC
NA	TRBV20-1	TRBJ1-1	NA	CSARWNTEAFF	TGCAGTGCTAGATGGAACACTGAAGCTTTCTTT
NA	TRBV27	TRBJ2-3	NA	CASVGGGPLTDTQYF	TGTGCCAGCGTGGGAGGGGGCCCCCTCACAGATACGCAGTATTTT
TRBD1	TRBV27	TRBJ2-7	NA	CASSGTGGLRYEQYF	TGTGCCAGCAGTGGGACAGGGGGCCTTCGGTACGAGCAGTACTTC
NA	TRBV5-1	TRBJ2-5	NA	CASSAGAQETQYF	TGCGCCAGCAGCGCGGGGGCTCAAGAGACCCAGTACTTC
NA	TRBV7-2	TRBJ1-1	NA	CASSPGWKNTEAFF	TGTGCCAGCAGCCCCGGGTGGAAGAACACTGAAGCTTTCTTT
TRBD1	TRBV25-1	TRBJ1-6	NA	CASSEDRVVYNSPLHF	TGTGCCAGCAGTGAAGACAGGGTAGTGTATAATTCACCCCTCCACTTT
NA	TRBV20-1	TRBJ1-5	NA	CSARGDREYQPQHF	TGCAGTGCTAGAGGGGACCGGGAGTATCAGCCCCAGCATTTT
TRBD1	TRBV29-1	TRBJ2-6	NA	CSVSDRAGASVLTF	TGCAGCGTGTCCGACAGGGCTGGGGCCAGCGTCCTGACTTTC
NA	TRBV6-6	TRBJ1-2	NA	CASSGPRQIYGYTF	TGTGCCAGCAGTGGGCCCAGACAAATATATGGCTACACCTTC
TRBD1	TRBV18	TRBJ1-4	NA	CASARDRGASNEKLFF	TGTGCCAGCGCGCGGGACAGGGGAGCATCTAATGAAAAACTGTTTTTT
NA	TRBV25-1	TRBJ1-2	NA	CATSEVNNYGYTF	TGTGCCACCTCCGAGGTCAACAACTATGGCTACACCTTC
TRBD2	TRBV7-2	TRBJ2-1	few	CASRLAGGRNEQFF	TGTGCCAGCAGGCTAGCGGGGGGGCGGAATGAGCAGTTCTTC
NA	TRBV15	TRBJ2-5	few	CATSIAGVETQYF	TGTGCCACCAGCATCGCCGGGGTAGAGACCCAGTACTTC
NA	TRBV20-1	TRBJ2-7	NA	CSALDDYEQYF	TGCAGTGCCCTGGACGACTACGAGCAGTACTTC
NA	TRBV20-1	TRBJ2-4	NA	CSAARIAMAKNIQYF	TGCAGTGCTGCCAGAATTGCAATGGCCAAAAACATTCAGTACTTC
NA	TRBV29-1	TRBJ2-6	NA	CSVLKTPLFPGANVLTF	TGCAGCGTGCTCAAAACTCCCCTTTTCCCTGGGGCCAACGTCCTGACTTTC
NA	TRBV6-5	TRBJ1-1	NA	CASSYYAGRGRNTEAFF	TGTGCCAGCAGTTACTACGCCGGGAGGGGCCGGAACACTGAAGCTTTCTTT
NA	TRBV9	TRBJ2-1	NA	CASRPQGPEYNEQFF	TGTGCCAGCCGTCCCCAGGGACCTGAATACAATGAGCAGTTCTTC
NA	TRBV29-1	TRBJ1-2	NA	CSVHRANYGYTF	TGCAGCGTTCACAGAGCTAACTATGGCTACACCTTC
TRBD2	TRBV6-1	TRBJ2-1	few	CASREPSGGQYNEQFF	TGTGCCAGCAGAGAACCTAGCGGGGGGCAATACAATGAGCAGTTCTTC
NA	TRBV4-3	TRBJ2-4	NA	CASSQELQNLQYF	TGCGCCAGCAGCCAGGAGCTCCAAAATCTTCAGTACTTC
NA	TRBV7-2	TRBJ2-5	NA	CASSASRQETQYF	TGTGCCAGCAGCGCCTCTCGCCAAGAGACCCAGTACTTC
TRBD1	TRBV7-2	TRBJ1-5	NA	CASILGQGYQPQHF	TGTGCCAGCATTCTGGGACAGGGGTATCAGCCCCAGCATTTT
TRBD2	TRBV7-8	TRBJ2-1	NA	CASSLGGTSWDEQFF	TGTGCCAGCAGCTTAGGGGGGACTAGCTGGGATGAGCAGTTCTTC
NA	TRBV25-1	TRBJ1-6	NA	CASTGGRDGSPLHF	TGTGCCAGCACCGGGGGCAGGGACGGTTCACCCCTCCACTTT
NA	TRBV13	TRBJ2-1	NA	CASSSDRINNEQFF	TGTGCCAGCAGCTCAGACAGGATAAACAATGAGCAGTTCTTC
NA	TRBV9	TRBJ2-1	NA	CASSPSGGTRSFF	TGTGCCAGCAGCCCCTCAGGGGGGACTAGATCGTTCTTC
TRBD1	TRBV5-1	TRBJ1-2	NA	CASSLSPPGQTNYGYTF	TGCGCCAGCAGCTTGTCCCCTCCGGGACAGACTAACTATGGCTACACCTTC